The 18 T cell receptor beta chains below all came from one sample that was sequenced in a study of spatial heterogeneity in lung cancer (dated by TCRdb to between 2017 and 2020). This specimen's time point label, per the study, means: sample taken at primary tumor resection. Libraries were made using 5' RACE. Sequencing used a NextSeq 500. TCRdb trimmed public reads at Q25 via fastp, called clones via MiXCR and kept in-frame beta chains. A single entry per CDR3 protein holds the most common genes and DNA from its merged rows. Recorded for this sample are fewer than 2,000 distinct CDR3 sequences; approximately 6.3% of them occurred a single time. The ten largest clones represent roughly three fifths of the sample. Their recognized antigens are unknown. Overall study outcomes, separate from this receptor: A correlation was observed between the number of expanded intratumoral alpha and beta TCRs and the tumor nonsynonymous mutation count.

The specimen was lung tumor tissue, collected at surgery. The receptors come from a female donor with early-stage non-small cell lung cancer.

By sample fraction, this clonotype is medium-sized (0.01 to 0.1%). This beta chain lies outside the target of a library built for alpha chains; its clone size means little. The chain joins TRBV10-3 to TRBJ1-2, with TRBD1 as a possible D gene (5 bases). Trimming took off 8 bases at V and 6 bases at J, with 19 bases between the two ends. This CDR3 contains 14 residues. Germline loops: CDR1 ENHRY, CDR2 SYGVKD. The CDR3 DNA reads TGTGCCATCGCCTTTGGGGGGATTAGGAATGGCTACACCTTC. It is translated as CAIAFGGIRNGYTF.

Within the sample, this clonotype is medium-sized. This beta chain lies outside the target of a library built for alpha chains; its clone size means little. The chain employs TRBV7-2 and TRBJ2-2; TRBD1 matches at 10 bases. This CDR3 comprises 15 residues. V lost 5 bases, J lost 6 bases, and 6 bases stayed unmatched. CDR1 is SGHTA and CDR2 is FQGNSA in the germline V gene. CDR3 sequence reads: CASSRTGGFPGELFF. DNA for the CDR3: TGTGCCAGCAGCCGGACAGGGGGTTTCCCCGGGGAGCTGTTTTTT.

This clonotype ranks as large. This beta chain is a stray read from a library made for alpha chains; its abundance is not meaningful. This chain joins TRBV13 and TRBJ2-7, with 7 bases identical to TRBD2. From germline, CDR1 is PRHDT and CDR2 FYEKMQ (reference sequence). V dropped 10 bases and J dropped 2; count of bases not matched to a gene: 5. This CDR3 region has 12 residues. The CDR3 DNA is TGTGCCACCGGGCGGGAGCCCTACGAGCAGTACTTC. Amino acids: CATGREPYEQYF.

This clonotype is labeled as medium-sized. One end of the junction is discordant with germline, which a read error may explain. A library made for alpha chains picked up this beta chain off target, so its size means little. The rearrangement uses TRBV11-2 and TRBJ2-4; D gene ambiguous. Germline loops: CDR1 SGHAT, CDR2 FQNNGV. The CDR3 extends over 16 amino acids. CDR3 sequence reads: CASCFGRRPAENIQYF. The CDR3 DNA reads TGTGCCAGCTGCTTCGGCCGCCGGCCGGCGGAAAACATTCAGTACTTC.

This clonotype ranks as medium-sized. The library was designed around alpha chains, so this beta chain is a stray read whose abundance carries little weight. V usage is TRBV7-2 and J usage is TRBJ1-5, with unresolved D. Germline V gene sequence: CDR1 SGHTA, CDR2 FQGNSA. The CDR3 sequence is 13 residues long. The V gene lost 3 bases and the J gene lost 7 bases, with 10 bases spanning the gap. CDR3 amino acids: CASSFSGGQPQHF. CDR3 DNA sequence: TGTGCCAGCAGCTTTAGTGGCGGGCAGCCCCAGCATTTT.

Of note for this clonotype: A library made for alpha chains picked up this beta chain off target, so its size means little. V is TRBV7-2 and J is TRBJ1-6; D is ambiguous. Germline values: CDR1 SGHTA, CDR2 FQGNSA. There are 12 residues in the CDR3. The V end was cut by 7 bases, the J end by 4 bases, with 5 bases between. This CDR3 is CASTTYNSPLHF. Here the CDR3 DNA reads TGTGCCAGCACCACTTATAATTCACCCCTCCACTTT.

This clonotype is categorized as medium-sized. This beta chain is an unintended read in a library built for alpha chains; its size means little. The CDR3 sequence is CAISESMAGERYNEQFF. CDR3 bases: TGTGCCATCAGTGAGTCGATGGCGGGAGAAAGGTACAATGAGCAGTTCTTC. This sequence joins TRBV10-3 and TRBJ2-1, with TRBD2 matching 7 bases. This CDR3 comprises 17 residues. J was trimmed by 4 bases and V by 0 bases; bases with no gene match: 9. Germline CDR1 is ENHRY and CDR2 is SYGVKD.

At least ten counts were recorded for this clonotype. This beta chain slipped into a library made for alpha chains as a stray read, so its size is not meaningful. V usage is TRBV25-1 and J usage is TRBJ2-7; 8 bases map to TRBD2. Germline V gene sequence: CDR1 MGHDK, CDR2 SYGVNS. This CDR3 is 13 amino acids long. J was trimmed by 3 bases and V by 3 bases; bases with no gene match: 1. The CDR3 nucleotides are TGTGCCAGCAGTGATAGCGGGAACTACGAGCAGTACTTC. It specifies CASSDSGNYEQYF.

This clonotype is labeled as medium-sized. Found in a library prepared for alpha chains, this beta chain is an off-target read, and its abundance has little meaning. The chain uses TRBV20-1 and TRBJ2-3; 8 bases fit TRBD1. The CDR3 covers 14 residues. Germline loops: CDR1 DFQATT, CDR2 SNEGSKA (reference sequence). V was clipped by 6 bases and J by 2 bases; unmatched bases: 7. The CDR3 DNA reads as TGCAGTGCAAAGAGGACAGGGCCCACAGATACGCAGTATTTT. It encodes CSAKRTGPTDTQYF.

Within the sample, this clonotype is medium-sized. In a library made to pick up alpha chains, this beta chain is a stray read with a size that means little. V and J are TRBV29-1 and TRBJ2-7; 10 positions match TRBD2. CDR3 length equals 15 residues. CDR1 is SQVTM, CDR2 ANQGSEA, per germline. V was clipped by 0 bases and J by 2 bases; unmatched bases: 4. The CDR3 is CSVEDPAGGPYEQYF. As DNA, the CDR3 is TGCAGCGTTGAAGATCCAGCGGGAGGGCCCTACGAGCAGTACTTC.

This clonotype is deemed medium-sized. In a library made to pick up alpha chains, this beta chain is a stray read with a size that means little. V is TRBV7-3 and J is TRBJ2-1; 9 bases fit TRBD2. Trimming cost V 2 bases and J 5 bases; bases outside gene matches: 7. The CDR3 is made up of 16 amino acids. The germline V gene has CDR1 SGHTA and CDR2 FQGTGA. The CDR3 bases are TGTGCCAGCAGCTTATTCGGAGCGGGGGGCAACAATGAGCAGTTCTTC. The encoded protein is CASSLFGAGGNNEQFF.

By share of the sample, this clonotype is medium-sized (0.01 to 0.1%). This beta chain is off target for a library built for alpha chains, so its abundance means little. J is TRBJ2-7 and V is TRBV7-9; 11 bases line up with TRBD2. The CDR3 is 13 residues long. The trim removed 8 bases at V and 5 bases at J, leaving 5 bases unmatched. CDR1 is SEHNR, CDR2 FQNEAQ, per germline (reference sequence). The CDR3 region is CASQTSGANEQYF. The CDR3 DNA reads as TGTGCCAGCCAGACTAGCGGGGCTAACGAGCAGTACTTC.

This clonotype is judged medium-sized. In a library made to pick up alpha chains, this beta chain is a stray read with a size that means little. V usage is TRBV18 and J usage is TRBJ2-1; maybe TRBD1 (7 bases). The length of the CDR3 is 15 residues. CDR1 KGHSH and CDR2 LQKENI come from the germline V gene. Trimming removed 6 bases at V and 4 bases at J, with 16 bases between. This chain's CDR3 is CASSRGPGGYNEQFF. The CDR3 nucleotides read TGTGCCAGCTCCCGGGGGCCAGGGGGTTACAATGAGCAGTTCTTC.

In its sample, this clonotype is medium-sized (0.01 to 0.1%). The library was designed around alpha chains, so this beta chain is a stray read whose abundance carries little weight. The rearrangement joins TRBV24-1 to TRBJ2-3; D call uncertain. The CDR3 has 12 amino acids. CDR1 KGHDR and CDR2 SFDVKD come from the germline V gene. V was trimmed by 0 bases and J by 7 bases, leaving 4 bases between them. CDR3 residues: CATSDLGYTQYF. The DNA of the CDR3 is TGTGCCACCAGTGATTTGGGTTATACGCAGTATTTT.

By sample share, this clonotype is medium-sized (0.01 to 0.1%). This beta chain was picked up by a library intended for alpha chains and is off target, so its count carries little meaning. This chain joins TRBV11-3 and TRBJ2-7, with D unclear. CDR3 length equals 12 residues. The ends were cut back, 2 bases at V and 6 bases at J, with 8 bases in the middle. CDR1 is SGHNT, CDR2 YENEEA, per germline. The CDR3 coding sequence is TGTGCCAGCAGCTTATTTGTCTGCGAGCAGTACTTC. Translated: CASSLFVCEQYF.

This clonotype is medium-sized (0.01 to 0.1%) by share. This beta chain slipped into a library made for alpha chains as a stray read, so its size is not meaningful. The rearrangement links TRBV10-1 to TRBJ2-1; TRBD2 aligns across 12 bases. This CDR3 has 15 residues. With V trimmed by 6 bases and J by 4 bases, 4 bases remained unmatched. The germline V gene encodes CDR1 WNHNN and CDR2 SYGVQD (reference sequence). The CDR3 DNA sequence: TGCGCCAGCAGGACTAGCGGGAGCCTTTACAATGAGCAGTTCTTC. Residues: CASRTSGSLYNEQFF.

In this sample, this clonotype is medium-sized. As an off-target read in a library built for alpha chains, this beta chain has a frequency of little significance. The chain combines TRBV7-8 with TRBJ2-1, with 11 positions matching TRBD1. The CDR3 contains 16 residues. CDR1 SGHVS and CDR2 FQNEAQ come from the germline V gene. Trimming took 5 bases from V and 8 from J; bases not matched to a gene: 11. The CDR3 bases are TGTGCCAGCAGCCCTCGTCCGGGACAGGGGGTCGATGAGCAGTTCTTC. This gives the protein CASSPRPGQGVDEQFF.

This clonotype was seen many times. This beta chain is an unintended read in a library built for alpha chains; its size means little. J is TRBJ2-7 and V is TRBV5-1; TRBD2 might be the D (5 bases). The germline gives CDR1 SGHRS, CDR2 YFSETQ. There are 15 residues in the CDR3. V was pared by 0 bases and J by 1 base, with 11 bases between. CDR3 coding DNA: TGCGCCAGCAGCTTGGCCACGCCGGGGTCCTACGAGCAGTACTTC. This encodes CASSLATPGSYEQYF.